This passage covers 26 T cell receptor beta chains from one sample sequenced in a study of CD8+CD57+ T cells in acquired aplastic anemia. In patients chosen for sequencing, flow cytometry had shown CD8+CD57+ cell expansion. Genomic DNA was employed as the template in profiling TCR beta VDJ and CDR3. TCRdb fed the reads into MiXCR, producing one record per CDR3 protein. The top ten hold 0.85% to 1.2% of the sample, which has 150,000 or so distinct CDR3 sequences, about 45% seen once. The sample was sorted CD4+, CD8+, or CD8+CD57+ T cells (not recorded which) from PBMCs. All receptors come from a human donor with aplastic anemia.

In the case of this clonotype: One base away lies a much larger clone, so this may be a sequencing read error. The chain uses TRBV12-3 or TRBV12-4 and TRBJ1-1; possibly TRBD1 for D (5 bases). The CDR3 is made up of 15 amino acids. The CDR3 sequence: CASSLGGRWQDQALF. The DNA for the CDR3 is TGTGCCAGCAGTTTAGGGGGGAGATGGCAAGATCAAGCTCTCTTT.

The chain joins TRBV5-1 to TRBJ2-7, with 10 positions matching TRBD2. The DNA matches TRBJ2-5 better at its end, which makes the J call doubtful. Germline CDR1 is SGHRS and CDR2 is YFSETQ. CDR3 length: 15 amino acids. CDR3 in amino acids: CASSFSGGREETQYF. CDR3 in DNA: TGCGCCAGCAGCTTTAGCGGGGGGCGAGAGGAGACCCAGTACTTC.

This clonotype was seen more than once but under ten times. The chain couples TRBV12-3 or TRBV12-4 to TRBJ2-6; D ambiguous. The CDR3 covers 15 residues. Trimming left V 0 bases short and J 0 bases short, with 3 bases between. This CDR3 reads CASSLAGSGANVLTF. CDR3 nucleotides: TGTGCCAGCAGTTTAGCAGGCTCTGGGGCCAACGTCCTGACTTTC.

In the case of this clonotype: This could be a read error, since a much larger clone is one nucleotide away. The chain uses TRBV5-1 and TRBJ2-5; 7 bases map to TRBD1. The V gene's germline CDR1 is SGHRS and CDR2 YFSETQ. CDR3 length: 15 amino acids. The CDR3 loop is CASSVGQLLEETQHF. CDR3 DNA: TGCGCCAGCAGCGTGGGACAGCTGTTGGAGGAGACCCAGCACTTC.

On this clonotype itself: A much larger clone sits a single nucleotide away, making a read error possible. This chain links TRBV5-1 with TRBJ1-5, with TRBD1 matching 9 bases. Germline values: CDR1 SGHRS, CDR2 YFSETQ. CDR3 length: 15 residues. The CDR3 DNA follows: TGCGCCAGCAGCAGGTCTACAGGGGGCAATCAGCCCCAGCGTTTT. Amino acids: CASSRSTGGNQPQRF.

The chain links TRBV7-8 to TRBJ2-7; 10 bases fit TRBD2. The V gene's germline CDR1 is SGHVS and CDR2 FQNEAQ. The CDR3 covers 18 residues. Germline trimming cut 0 bases from V and 2 bases from J; bases unmatched to any gene: 10. CDR3 nucleotides: TGTGCCAGCAGCTTAGCTGGCGTAGCGGGAGGACTACCCTACGAGCAGTACTTC. Translating it yields CASSLAGVAGGLPYEQYF. The full variable domain, with the rest looked up from reference TRBV7-8 and TRBJ2-7, is GAGVSQSPRYKVAKRGQDVALRCDPISGHVSLFWYQQALGQGPEFLTYFQNEAQLDKSGLPSDRFFAERPEGSVSTLKIQRTQQEDSAVYLCASSLAGVAGGLPYEQYFGPGTRLTVT.

Concerning this clonotype: At one of its ends the junction is not consistent with the germline gene, which may arise from a read error. V usage is TRBV7-2 and J usage is TRBJ1-1; D remains unclear. The CDR3 extends over 13 amino acids. CDR1 and CDR2 from the germline V gene are SGHTA and FQGNSA. This CDR3 reads CVSSLVGSTEAFF. The CDR3 nucleotides read TGTGTCAGCAGCTTAGTGGGAAGCACTGAAGCCTTCTTT.

The sample holds many counts of this clonotype. The chain links TRBV19 to TRBJ2-4; D is unresolved. The length of the CDR3 is 13 residues. The V and J ends lost 5 bases and 3 bases respectively, with 8 bases between them. Germline values: CDR1 LNHDA, CDR2 SQIVND (reference sequence). As DNA, the CDR3 is TGTGCCAGTAGTCAGCCCGGCAAAAACATTCAGTACTTC. Its translation: CASSQPGKNIQYF.

This clonotype has just a few counts. The chain has TRBV12-3 or TRBV12-4 and TRBJ1-1; D is perhaps TRBD1 (6 bases). The V and J ends lost 4 bases and 1 base respectively, with 31 bases between them. The CDR3 extends over 21 amino acids. For the CDR3, the DNA is TGTGCCAGCAGTTCTGGTCGGGGGGCGGAAGTCGGCTGGGTGGGGAACACTGAAGCTTTCTTT. Protein sequence: CASSSGRGAEVGWVGNTEAFF.

This clonotype was observed at least ten times. The V call is TRBV5-1, the J call TRBJ1-1; TRBD1 agrees at 7 bases. The germline V gene encodes CDR1 SGHRS and CDR2 YFSETQ. Trimming at V came to 3 bases and at J to 1 base, leaving 6 bases not matched to a gene. The CDR3 sequence is 15 residues long. CDR3 residues: CASSSQGGPNTEAFF. The CDR3 bases are TGCGCCAGCAGCTCTCAGGGGGGACCGAACACTGAAGCTTTCTTT.

This clonotype was seen many times. The chain uses TRBV20-1 and TRBJ1-3; D gene unclear. V was trimmed by 0 bases and J by 2 bases, leaving 11 bases between them. CDR3 length: 15 amino acids. The germline V gene encodes CDR1 DFQATT and CDR2 SNEGSKA (reference sequence). DNA for the CDR3: TGCAGTGCTAGAGATCCATGGGGTCCTGGAAACACCATATATTTT. It translates to CSARDPWGPGNTIYF.

This chain links TRBV19 with TRBJ2-3; D gene uncertain. From germline, CDR1 is LNHDA and CDR2 SQIVND (reference sequence). Trimming pared 5 bases from V and 4 bases from J, leaving 13 bases between. This CDR3 comprises 14 residues. The CDR3 DNA sequence: TGTGCCAGTAGTCACGGGTCAGCTCCAGATACGCAGTATTTT. Amino acids: CASSHGSAPDTQYF.

V is TRBV10-3 and J is TRBJ2-1; D is unresolved. Trimming left V 4 bases short and J 10 bases short, with 11 bases between. The V gene's germline CDR1 is ENHRY and CDR2 SYGVKD. The CDR3 loop spans 12 amino acids. The CDR3 loop reads CAISGGKQEQFF. CDR3 bases: TGTGCCATCAGTGGGGGAAAACAGGAGCAGTTCTTC.

This clonotype was found many times. This chain uses TRBV20-1 with TRBJ2-7, with D unclear. Germline lookup yields CDR1 DFQATT and CDR2 SNEGSKA (reference sequence). The CDR3 is 17 amino acids. V was shortened by 2 bases and J by 0 bases, with 20 bases between the two germline ends. The CDR3 sequence is CSARPFRGFLPSYEQYF. As DNA, the CDR3 is TGCAGTGCTAGACCATTCAGAGGTTTCCTCCCCTCCTACGAGCAGTACTTC.

On this clonotype itself: A much larger clone sits a single nucleotide away, making a read error possible. The chain combines TRBV20-1 with TRBJ2-1, with 9 bases lining up with TRBD2. Germline CDR1 reads DFQATT; CDR2 reads SNEGSKA (reference sequence). Trimming cost V 2 bases and J 8 bases; bases outside gene matches: 16. The CDR3 runs 17 residues. The CDR3 here is CSARRRRGGPLNDEQFF. In DNA form, the CDR3 reads TGCAGTGCTAGAAGGCGGCGGGGGGGGCCTCTGAATGATGAGCAGTTCTTC.

The chain links TRBV10-3 to TRBJ2-5; the match to TRBD2 covers 7 bases. The CDR3 is made up of 16 amino acids. Unmatched junction bases numbered 20, after V lost 10 bases and J lost 6 bases. Germline assignment: CDR1 ENHRY and CDR2 SYGVKD. CDR3 region: CASHKGPGGLWKTQYF. The DNA of the CDR3 is TGTGCCAGCCATAAAGGCCCGGGGGGACTATGGAAGACCCAGTACTTC.

The chain uses TRBV2 and TRBJ1-5; no clear D gene. Germline V gene lookup returns CDR1 SNHLY and CDR2 FYNNEI. The CDR3 consists of 13 residues. V was cut by 6 bases and J by 0 bases, with 6 bases left in between. The CDR3 DNA follows: TGTGCCAGCAGGCCCTTTAGCAATCAGCCCCAGCATTTT. Its protein is CASRPFSNQPQHF.

V usage is TRBV10-3 and J usage is TRBJ2-3, with 10 bases lining up with TRBD2. CDR3 size: 15 residues. Germline V CDR1 and CDR2: ENHRY, SYGVKD. Unmatched junction bases numbered 4, after V lost 4 bases and J lost 3 bases. As DNA, the CDR3 is TGTGCCATCAGTGGAGCGGGGGGGCTTACAGATACGCAGTATTTT. Its translation is CAISGAGGLTDTQYF.

V and J are TRBV24-1 and TRBJ2-2; D is possibly TRBD1 (5 bases). The CDR3 length is 13 residues. V lost 10 bases to trimming and J lost 0 bases, with 8 bases between them. Germline assignment: CDR1 KGHDR and CDR2 SFDVKD. The CDR3 spells CATGQANTGELFF. The CDR3 DNA reads TGTGCCACGGGGCAAGCGAACACCGGGGAGCTGTTTTTT.

With respect to this clonotype: A much larger clone differs from this one at a single base, so this may be a read error. This chain connects TRBV4-1 to TRBJ2-2, with a tentative D call TRBD1 (5 bases). The CDR3 loop spans 15 amino acids. Germline V gene lookup returns CDR1 MGHRA and CDR2 YSYEKL. CDR3 residues: CASGQEPGFTGELFF. CDR3 nucleotides: TGCGCCAGCGGCCAAGAACCAGGGTTCACCGGGGAGCTGTTTTTT.

This clonotype has ten or more counts. The V call is TRBV29-1, the J call TRBJ1-5; a possible D gene is TRBD1 (5 bases). Germline assignment: CDR1 SQVTM and CDR2 ANQGSEA. The CDR3 has 15 amino acids. Trimming left V 7 bases short and J 0 bases short, with 16 bases between. Here the CDR3 reads CSASLGGGSNQPQHF. CDR3 nucleotide sequence: TGCAGCGCCTCCTTGGGGGGGGGTAGCAATCAGCCCCAGCATTTT.

This clonotype has more than one count but fewer than ten. V and J are TRBV7-9 and TRBJ2-7; maybe TRBD1 (7 bases). This CDR3 is 14 amino acids long. Germline lookup yields CDR1 SEHNR and CDR2 FQNEAQ (reference sequence). V dropped 5 bases and J dropped 2 bases, with 13 bases sitting between them. The chain's CDR3 is CASSRRDSPYEQYF. The CDR3 coding sequence is TGTGCCAGCAGCCGGCGGGACAGTCCCTACGAGCAGTACTTC.

The sample holds many counts of this clonotype. CDR3 in amino acids: CASSPWTGGGQETQYF. For the CDR3, the DNA is TGTGCCAGCAGCCCCTGGACAGGGGGCGGGCAAGAGACCCAGTACTTC. V gene TRBV7-8 combines with J gene TRBJ2-5; 11 bases agree with TRBD1. The V gene's germline CDR1 is SGHVS and CDR2 FQNEAQ. CDR3 length equals 16 residues. With 5 bases clipped from V and 2 bases from J, the junction kept 7 bases outside the gene matches.

At least ten counts were recorded for this clonotype. The chain employs TRBV12-3 or TRBV12-4 and TRBJ2-5; weak D call: TRBD1 (5 bases). V lost 6 bases to trimming and J lost 7 bases, with 15 bases between them. This CDR3 has 13 residues. The CDR3 DNA reads as TGTGCCAGCAGCGCCCTGGGGCGAGTGACCCAGTACTTC. It yields the protein CASSALGRVTQYF.

This clonotype was seen at least ten times. The V and J genes are TRBV4-2 and TRBJ1-4; D not resolved. The CDR3 is made up of 12 amino acids. CDR1 and CDR2 from the germline V gene are LGHNA and YNFKEQ. V gave up 0 bases and J gave up 14 bases, with 10 bases separating them. CDR3 protein: CASSQDLGSLFF. DNA for the CDR3: TGTGCCAGCAGCCAAGATTTGGGTTCGCTGTTTTTT.

The genes are TRBV15 and TRBJ2-3; TRBD1 agrees at 8 bases. Trimming took 3 bases from V and 3 from J; bases not matched to a gene: 5. This CDR3 has 15 amino acids. CDR1 is LNHNV, CDR2 YYDKDF, per germline (reference sequence). The CDR3 sequence: CATSRQTGVTDTQYF. The CDR3 bases are TGTGCCACCAGCAGGCAGACAGGGGTAACAGATACGCAGTATTTT. Complete variable domain (other parts from reference TRBV15 and TRBJ2-3): DAMVIQNPRYQVTQFGKPVTLSCSQTLNHNVMYWYQQKSSQAPKLLFHYYDKDFNNEADTPDNFQSRRPNTSFCFLDIRSPGLGDTAMYLCATSRQTGVTDTQYFGPGTRLTVL.